This T cell receptor beta chain was sequenced for a study of T cells after yellow fever vaccination. On the study more broadly: SMART-Seq v4 Ultra Low Input prepared libraries from low-cell fractions.

This CDR3 is built from 12 residues. V lost 4 bases and J lost 0, with 5 bases in between. CDR1 and CDR2 (germline): SQVTM, ANQGSEA. UMIs were added to TCR cDNA along with a universal primer site when it was made by 5'RACE template switching. From the 5' RACE reads, TCRdb called clonotypes with MiXCR, one entry per CDR3 protein. Of 300,000 to 400,000 distinct CDR3 sequences in the sample, 12% were seen once. Whole-study findings and limits: One caveat is that FACS-sorted repertoires could contain abundant clonotypes contaminating from the bulk population.

This clonotype was found many times. Its matching antigen is unknown. This clonotype was sampled from a man aged 18-30 years who received the YFV17D yellow fever vaccine. The source was CD4+ T cells sorted from PBMCs, collected 15 days after the yellow fever booster vaccination. The V call is TRBV29-1, the J call TRBJ2-3; no definite D call. CDR3: CSVGLSTDTQYF. The CDR3 coding sequence is TGCAGCGTTGGCCTTAGCACAGATACGCAGTATTTT.